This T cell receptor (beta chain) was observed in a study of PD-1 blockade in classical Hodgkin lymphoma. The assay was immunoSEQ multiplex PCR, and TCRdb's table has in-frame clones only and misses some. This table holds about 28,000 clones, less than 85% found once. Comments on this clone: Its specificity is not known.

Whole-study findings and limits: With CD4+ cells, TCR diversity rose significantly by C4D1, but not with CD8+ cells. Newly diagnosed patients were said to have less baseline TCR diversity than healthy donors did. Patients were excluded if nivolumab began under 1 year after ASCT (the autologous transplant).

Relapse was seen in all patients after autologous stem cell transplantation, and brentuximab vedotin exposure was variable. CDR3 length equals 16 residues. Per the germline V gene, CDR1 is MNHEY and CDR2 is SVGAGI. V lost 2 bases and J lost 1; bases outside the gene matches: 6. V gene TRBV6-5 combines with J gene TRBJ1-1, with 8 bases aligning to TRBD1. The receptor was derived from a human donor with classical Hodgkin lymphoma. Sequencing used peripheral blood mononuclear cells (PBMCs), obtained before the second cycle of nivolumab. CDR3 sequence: CASSYLPGTGNTEAFF. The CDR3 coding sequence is TGTGCCAGCAGTTACCTACCCGGGACAGGGAACACTGAAGCTTTCTTT.